These 25 T cell receptor beta chains were all obtained from the same sample, sequenced in a study of T-cell reconstitution after alpha-beta-depleted transplantation in children. Using unique molecular identifiers, the investigators prepared the TCRbeta library. A single record per CDR3 protein comes from TCRdb applying MiXCR to the PCR reads. The sample includes 500,000 or so distinct CDR3 sequences, around a third of them seen just once. Here the sequenced sample was PBMCs from the stem cell graft donor, taken from the stem cell graft. The origin of the receptors is a human donor who donated a stem cell graft to a child with aplastic anemia.

The chain joins TRBV20-1 to TRBJ1-5; D is possibly TRBD1 (5 bases). CDR1 and CDR2 (germline): DFQATT, SNEGSKA (reference sequence). The CDR3 covers 15 residues. Trimming left V 5 bases short and J 0 bases short, with 14 bases between. CDR3 sequence (DNA): TGCAGTGCTGCCCGACAGACCCATAGCAATCAGCCCCAGCATTTT. This encodes CSAARQTHSNQPQHF.

Many counts were recorded for this clonotype. One end of the junction varies from germline; a read error may be responsible. This chain uses TRBV5-1 with TRBJ2-1; no clear D. The germline V gene encodes CDR1 SGHRS and CDR2 YFSETQ. The CDR3 contains 13 residues. The CDR3 here is CASSLGRGDEQFF. CDR3 coding DNA: TGTGCCAGCAGCCTTGGTAGAGGCGATGAGCAGTTCTTC.

This chain joins TRBV20-1 and TRBJ2-7; TRBD1 agrees at 9 bases. The germline V gene encodes CDR1 DFQATT and CDR2 SNEGSKA (reference sequence). The CDR3 runs 14 residues. The junction had 5 bases not matched to a gene; V was cut back by 0 bases and J by 5 bases. CDR3 loop: CSARDLQGANEQYV. CDR3 coding DNA: TGCAGTGCTAGAGATCTACAGGGGGCAAACGAGCAGTACGTC.

The CDR3 nucleotides are TGTGCCAGCAGCTCGAGAGGGCAGTCTCAAACAGATGGAAACACCATATATTTT. This gives the protein CASSSRGQSQTDGNTIYF. V and J are TRBV11-2 and TRBJ1-3; no reliable D call. V dropped 4 bases and J dropped 3 bases, with 22 bases sitting between them. CDR1 and CDR2 (germline): SGHAT, FQNNGV. CDR3 length: 18 residues.

The rearrangement uses TRBV6-2 or TRBV6-3 and TRBJ2-1; weak D call: TRBD1 (6 bases). Germline loops: CDR1 MNHEY, CDR2 SVGEGT. The CDR3 has 15 residues. Trimming took off 6 bases at V and 7 bases at J, with 19 bases between the two ends. CDR3 nucleotide sequence: TGTGCCAGCAGGGAATGGACAGCTCAGACAAATGAGCAGTTCTTC. Translated, it gives CASREWTAQTNEQFF.

This sequence joins TRBV15 and TRBJ2-6; the match to TRBD1 covers 9 bases. The CDR3 runs 17 residues. The germline V gene has CDR1 LNHNV and CDR2 YYDKDF (reference sequence). The V segment lost 1 base and the J segment 2 bases; nucleotides outside the gene matches: 3. The CDR3 protein is CATSRARQGAGANVLTF. CDR3 nucleotide sequence: TGTGCCACCAGCAGAGCCAGACAGGGGGCTGGGGCCAACGTCCTGACTTTC.

In its sample, this clonotype was seen a few times. V and J are TRBV29-1 and TRBJ1-2, with 10 bases matching TRBD1. The CDR3 spans 17 residues. Germline V gives CDR1 SQVTM, CDR2 ANQGSEA. The ends lost 6 bases at V and 0 bases at J; junction bases unmatched: 13. The CDR3 sequence is CSVYGTGVSLANYGYTF. The CDR3 DNA is TGCAGCGTCTACGGGACAGGGGTCTCTTTAGCTAACTATGGCTACACCTTC.

This clonotype was picked up a small number of times. The rearrangement joins TRBV20-1 to TRBJ2-5; 9 bases line up with TRBD2. Germline CDR1 and CDR2: DFQATT and SNEGSKA (reference sequence). The CDR3 sequence is 17 residues long. With 3 bases clipped from V and 5 bases from J, the junction kept 16 bases outside the gene matches. CDR3 amino acids: CSARGAHSGRRVETQYF. DNA of the CDR3: TGCAGTGCTAGGGGGGCTCATAGCGGGAGAAGGGTGGAGACCCAGTACTTC.

CDR3 sequence (DNA): TGTGCCAGCAGCTTAGACAGGGGGCGGGGCTCCTATAATTCACCCCTCCACTTT. Its protein is CASSLDRGRGSYNSPLHF. J is TRBJ1-6 and V is TRBV11-2; 8 bases align to TRBD1. The CDR3 contains 18 residues. Trimming cost V 0 bases and J 0 bases; bases outside gene matches: 4. Germline V gene sequence: CDR1 SGHAT, CDR2 FQNNGV.

J is TRBJ2-7 and V is TRBV11-2; 9 positions match TRBD1. The CDR3 covers 20 residues. CDR1 and CDR2 from the germline V gene are SGHAT and FQNNGV. V was pared by 2 bases and J by 4 bases, with 21 bases of the junction left unmatched. The CDR3 DNA reads as TGTGCCAGCAGCTTATCATGGGTCAAATGGGCGACAGGGGGATTGTACGAGCAGTACTTC. Translated: CASSLSWVKWATGGLYEQYF.

This clonotype was found a few times. The rearrangement links TRBV9 to TRBJ1-2, with D tentatively TRBD1 (5 bases). The V and J ends lost 5 bases and 2 bases respectively, with 7 bases between them. The CDR3 spans 12 residues. The germline gives CDR1 SGDLS, CDR2 YYNGEE. The CDR3 DNA sequence: TGTGCCAGCAGGGACAACAACTATGGCTACACCTTC. This encodes CASRDNNYGYTF. Together with reference TRBV9 and TRBJ1-2, the CDR3 gives the full variable domain: DSGVTQTPKHLITATGQRVTLRCSPRSGDLSVYWYQQSLDQGLQFLIQYYNGEERAKGNILERFSAQQFPDLHSELNLSSLELGDSALYFCASRDNNYGYTFGSGTRLTVV.

The chain is built from TRBV10-3 and TRBJ1-1; 7 bases are shared with TRBD1. The CDR3 runs to 11 residues. The germline V gene encodes CDR1 ENHRY and CDR2 SYGVKD. J was trimmed by 11 bases and V by 3 bases; bases with no gene match: 3. For the CDR3, the DNA is TGTGCCATCAGTGACAGGGGGTTCGCTTTCTTT. Its translation: CAISDRGFAFF.

This clonotype was counted between two and nine times. The V and J genes are TRBV29-1 and TRBJ1-2; D remains unclear. Germline CDR1 reads SQVTM; CDR2 reads ANQGSEA. The CDR3 has 12 amino acids. The V end lost 4 bases, the J end lost 3 bases, and 9 bases lay between the germline ends. The CDR3 protein is CSVAAGYYGYTF. The CDR3 DNA reads TGCAGCGTTGCGGCCGGATACTATGGCTACACCTTC.

V and J are TRBV6-1 and TRBJ1-5, with unresolved D. Germline assignment: CDR1 MNHNS and CDR2 SASEGT. V lost 5 bases to trimming and J lost 1 base, with 12 bases between them. The CDR3 has 15 residues. The CDR3 coding sequence is TGTGCCAGCAGTCCCGGGGTGTGGAGCAATCAGCCCCAGCATTTT. Amino acids: CASSPGVWSNQPQHF.

The CDR3 nucleotides read TGTGCCAGCAGGCCGGGACAGGCCTACAATGAGCAGTTCTTC. It translates to CASRPGQAYNEQFF. The rearrangement uses TRBV6-1 and TRBJ2-1; 8 nucleotides line up with TRBD1. V gave up 6 bases and J gave up 2 bases; unmatched junction bases: 3. Germline V gives CDR1 MNHNS, CDR2 SASEGT. The CDR3 sequence is 14 residues long.

The chain links TRBV6-1 to TRBJ1-5; 9 nucleotides line up with TRBD1. The germline gives CDR1 MNHNS, CDR2 SASEGT. The CDR3 is made up of 15 amino acids. The trim removed 7 bases at V and 4 bases at J, leaving 8 bases unmatched. As DNA, the CDR3 is TGTGCCAGCACACACGGACAGGGGTTAAATCAGCCCCAGCATTTT. This gives the protein CASTHGQGLNQPQHF.

Only one count was recorded for this clonotype. This chain uses TRBV7-8 with TRBJ1-4; D gene ambiguous. Looked up from germline, CDR1 is SGHVS and CDR2 is FQNEAQ. This CDR3 spans 16 amino acids. Trimming pared 2 bases from V and 0 bases from J, leaving 10 bases between. This CDR3 reads CASSLKQTTTNEKLFF. The CDR3 DNA reads TGTGCCAGCAGCTTAAAACAGACTACAACTAATGAAAAACTGTTTTTT.

The V call is TRBV7-9, the J call TRBJ1-5; D remains ambiguous. V gave up 3 bases and J gave up 3 bases, with 9 bases separating them. The CDR3 totals 14 residues. Germline-derived CDR1 and CDR2 are SEHNR and FQNEAQ (reference sequence). CDR3 sequence: CASSFAMDNQPQHF. The CDR3 bases are TGTGCCAGCAGCTTCGCCATGGACAATCAGCCCCAGCATTTT.

This clonotype was seen a handful of times. This CDR3 is CASNNKPGQKYEQFF. The CDR3 DNA is TGTGCCAGCAATAACAAACCGGGACAGAAATATGAGCAGTTCTTC. The genes are TRBV5-5 and TRBJ2-1, with 7 bases that match TRBD1. Losses at the gene ends were 6 bases for V and 8 bases for J; bases not matched to a gene: 14. The germline V gene encodes CDR1 SGHKS and CDR2 YYEKEE (reference sequence). The CDR3 has 15 amino acids.

This clonotype was detected a few times. This sequence joins TRBV20-1 and TRBJ2-7; D is ambiguous. This CDR3 spans 12 amino acids. Germline assignment: CDR1 DFQATT and CDR2 SNEGSKA (reference sequence). V shed 2 bases and J shed 2 bases, with 7 bases lying between them. CDR3 sequence reads: CSARTATYEQYV. The CDR3, as DNA: TGCAGTGCTAGAACAGCCACCTACGAGCAGTACGTC.

In its sample, this clonotype was seen a few times. The chain has TRBV24-1 and TRBJ2-1; 11 bases agree with TRBD2. V gave up 5 bases and J gave up 0 bases; unmatched junction bases: 14. Germline-derived CDR1 and CDR2 are KGHDR and SFDVKD. The CDR3 spans 20 residues. CDR3 protein: CATSATPGLAVTLSYNEQFF. CDR3 nucleotide sequence: TGTGCCACCAGTGCTACCCCGGGACTAGCGGTCACGCTCTCCTACAATGAGCAGTTCTTC.

The genes are TRBV19 and TRBJ1-1; TRBD1 agrees at 7 bases. V gave up 5 bases and J gave up 7 bases; unmatched junction bases: 7. The CDR3 contains 13 residues. From germline, CDR1 is LNHDA and CDR2 SQIVND (reference sequence). As DNA, the CDR3 is TGTGCCAGTAGTCTCTCCAGGGGGTTTGAAGCTTTCTTT. The encoded protein is CASSLSRGFEAFF.

This chain connects TRBV7-8 to TRBJ2-7; the D gene is possibly TRBD1 (5 bases). This CDR3 has 16 amino acids. Germline V gene data show CDR1 as SGHVS and CDR2 as FQNEAQ. V lost 6 bases and J lost 0, with 18 bases in between. The CDR3, as DNA: TGTGCCAGCAGTCGAGGCTGGGGCGAAAGCTCCTACGAGCAGTACGTC. This codes for CASSRGWGESSYEQYV.

The chain has TRBV4-3 and TRBJ1-6; weak D call: TRBD1 (6 bases). CDR3 length: 15 residues. V gave up 1 base and J gave up 10 bases, with 14 bases separating them. Germline V lookup: CDR1 LGHNA, CDR2 YSLEER. In DNA, the CDR3 is TGCGCCAGCAGCCAAGCCACCGGGGGCGGCTCACCCCTCCACTTT. It is translated as CASSQATGGGSPLHF.

The table lists this clonotype with a few counts. J is TRBJ2-3 and V is TRBV6-5; D is perhaps TRBD2 (5 bases). V gave up 2 bases and J gave up 4 bases, with 22 bases separating them. The CDR3 is made up of 18 amino acids. Germline CDR1 is MNHEY and CDR2 is SVGAGI. The CDR3 DNA follows: TGTGCCAGCAGTTACACGCAACGGCCTACGGGGAGCCCAGATACGCAGTATTTT. Amino acids: CASSYTQRPTGSPDTQYF.